Listed below are T cell receptor beta chains from one sample, sequenced in a study of cytomegalovirus exposure and HLA in healthy donors. Profiling relied on immunoSEQ multiplex PCR, and the TCRdb table lists in-frame clones only, not all of them. The data show tens of thousands of clones, 45% to 55% seen once. The sample comprised PBMCs. The origin of the receptors is a woman in her 40s in good health and CMV-seropositive. Each CDR3 is given with its conserved first and last residue. D genes are given only for firm matches. Not all rows give a size; the values are once, few, many and, for expanded clones, a class.

clone_size	v_call	d_call	j_call	cdr3_nt	cdr3_aa
.	TRBV6-5	.	TRBJ1-3	TGTGCCAGCAGTTCCCCCACGGAGGGAAACACCATATATTTT	CASSSPTEGNTIYF
.	TRBV11-2	.	TRBJ2-2	TGTGCCAGCAGCTTAGGTGGGCCGGGACTCACGGGTCCCGGGGAGCTGTTTTTT	CASSLGGPGLTGPGELFF
.	TRBV25-1	TRBD1	TRBJ2-1	TGTGCCAGCAGTGACCCAGGGGGCTCCTACAATGAGCAGTTCTTC	CASSDPGGSYNEQFF
.	TRBV7-6	TRBD2	TRBJ2-1	TGTGCCAGCAGCTTAGTTCTAGCGGGGGGGGAGCAGTTCTTC	CASSLVLAGGEQFF
.	TRBV5-6	TRBD1	TRBJ2-7	TGTGCCAGCAGCGGGACAGCCTGGAGCTCCTACGAGCAGTACTTC	CASSGTAWSSYEQYF
.	TRBV6-4	TRBD2	TRBJ2-3	TGTGCCAGCAGTGACTCCCCATCTAGCGGGGGGGCAGATACGCAGTATTTT	CASSDSPSSGGADTQYF
.	TRBV4-2	TRBD2	TRBJ2-1	TGTGCCAGCAGCCAAGATTCCAGCGGGGGAGGAGAGCAGTTCTTC	CASSQDSSGGGEQFF
few	TRBV4-2	.	TRBJ2-2	TGTGCCAGCAGCCAAGAGGGGAGCCAGGTCGGGGAGCTGTTTTTT	CASSQEGSQVGELFF
.	TRBV30	.	TRBJ2-5	TGTGCCTGGAACCGACATGGGGCTGGAGAGACCCAGTACTTC	CAWNRHGAGETQYF
.	TRBV30	TRBD1	TRBJ2-1	TGTGCCTGGAAAGGGGGCCTCTCCTACAATGAGCAGTTCTTC	CAWKGGLSYNEQFF
.	TRBV11-1	.	TRBJ2-2	TGTGCCAGCACACTAGACACCGGGGAGCTGTTTTTT	CASTLDTGELFF
few	TRBV5-8	.	TRBJ1-2	TGTGCCAGCAGCTTGGATTGGGGGCGCCGGGATGGCTACACCTTC	CASSLDWGRRDGYTF
few	TRBV5-4	TRBD1	TRBJ1-4	TGTGCCAGCAGCGGGACAGGGGAGGAACTGTTTTTT	CASSGTGEELFF
.	TRBV11-2	TRBD1	TRBJ1-4	TGTGCCAGCAGCCCTCCTAGGGGGCCTAATGAAAAACTGTTTTTT	CASSPPRGPNEKLFF
.	TRBV7-2	.	TRBJ1-2	TGTGCCAGCAGCCTAAAGACTAGCAAACGTGGCTACACCTTC	CASSLKTSKRGYTF
.	TRBV4-1	.	TRBJ2-7	TGCGCCAGCAGCCAAGATCACCAGGGTCCCTACGAGCAGTACTTC	CASSQDHQGPYEQYF
.	TRBV30	.	TRBJ1-3	TGTGCCTGGAGTGCATTCCCGCAGGGGAACTCTGGAAACACCATATATTTT	CAWSAFPQGNSGNTIYF